This T cell receptor beta chain was found in a study of OX40 agonist ivuxolimab in advanced cancers. Across the study: Antecedent anti-PD-1, anti-PD-L1 or anti-CTLA-4 therapy was permissible, with 40% having received some.

Individuals having autoimmune disease history or systemic immunosuppression were not enrolled. This clone appeared a single time. Its antigen is unknown. Sequencing used immunoSEQ multiplex PCR; TCRdb keeps in-frame clones, though not all of them. The profile shows 55,000 to 80,000 clones, about 88% of them singletons. Broader study findings: Circulating CD4+ and CD8+ T cells showed clonal expansion by week 6 at 0.1 to 3.0 mg/kg.

V shed 3 bases, J shed 4 bases, and the junction held 7 bases outside the gene matches. Looked up from germline, CDR1 is LNHDA and CDR2 is SQIVND (reference sequence). This CDR3 spans 16 amino acids. This rearrangement joins TRBV19 to TRBJ2-1, with TRBD2 matching 9 bases. This receptor was obtained from an adult with an advanced solid tumor such as melanoma, head and neck, liver or kidney cancer. The sequencing here drew on CD4+ or CD8+ T cells sorted from blood, taken in a trial of the OX40 agonist ivuxolimab. The CDR3, as DNA: TGTGCCAGTAGTATCGGTAGCGGGGGTAAATACAATGAGCAGTTCTTC. This gives the protein CASSIGSGGKYNEQFF.